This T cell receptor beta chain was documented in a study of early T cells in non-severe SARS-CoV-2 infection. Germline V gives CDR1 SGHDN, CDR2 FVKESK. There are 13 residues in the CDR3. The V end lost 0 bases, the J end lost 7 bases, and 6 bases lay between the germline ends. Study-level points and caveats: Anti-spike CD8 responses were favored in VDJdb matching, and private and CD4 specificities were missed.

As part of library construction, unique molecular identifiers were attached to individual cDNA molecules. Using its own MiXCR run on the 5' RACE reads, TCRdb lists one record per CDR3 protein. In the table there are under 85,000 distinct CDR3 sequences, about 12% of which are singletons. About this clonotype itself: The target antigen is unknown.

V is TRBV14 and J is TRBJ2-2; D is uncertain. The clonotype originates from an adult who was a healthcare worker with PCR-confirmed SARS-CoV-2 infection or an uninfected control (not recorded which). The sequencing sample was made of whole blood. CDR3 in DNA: TGTGCCAGCAGCCAAGAAATGGTCGGGGAGCTGTTTTTT. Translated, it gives CASSQEMVGELFF. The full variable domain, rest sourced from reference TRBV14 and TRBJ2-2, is EAGVTQFPSHSVIEKGQTVTLRCDPISGHDNLYWYRRVMGKEIKFLLHFVKESKQDESGMPNNRFLAERTGGTYSTLKVQPAELEDSGVYFCASSQEMVGELFFGEGSRLTVL.